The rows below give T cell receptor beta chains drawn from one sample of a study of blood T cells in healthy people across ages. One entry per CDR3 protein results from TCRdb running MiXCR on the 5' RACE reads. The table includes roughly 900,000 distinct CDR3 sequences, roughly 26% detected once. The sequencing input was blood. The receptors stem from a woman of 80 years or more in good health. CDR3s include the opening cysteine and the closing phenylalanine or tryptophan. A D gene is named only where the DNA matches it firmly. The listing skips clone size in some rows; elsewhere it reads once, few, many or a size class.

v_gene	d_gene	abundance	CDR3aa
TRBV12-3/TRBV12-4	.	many	CASSFVVGGPQHF
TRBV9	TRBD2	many	CASSNRPGGDSYEQYF
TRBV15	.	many	CATSREKGPQETQYF
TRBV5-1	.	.	CASSLLEGEDYGYTF
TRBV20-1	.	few	CSAKRLDRLVNEQFF
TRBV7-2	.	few	CASSPIAKNIQYF
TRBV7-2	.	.	CASSLAGGLGTGELFF
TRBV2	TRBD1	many	CASRQGEGEKLFF
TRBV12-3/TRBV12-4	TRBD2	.	CASSPGLAGGVQYF
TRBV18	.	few	CASSPPGRAAGYTF
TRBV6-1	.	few	CASRGGTQNTEAFF
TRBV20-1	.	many	CSAGLESTDTQYF